The 27 T cell receptor beta chains listed next were all sequenced from one sample in a study of T cell changes during pregnancy in multiple sclerosis. Clones were sequenced by immunoSEQ multiplex PCR, and TCRdb holds only the in-frame ones, with some missing. The data show approximately 40,000 clones, approximately 93% seen once. Source: CD8+ T cells from peripheral blood mononuclear cells, taken in the third trimester of pregnancy. These receptors all come from a female donor with multiple sclerosis, enrolled in a pregnancy study.

Notes on this clone: This probably arose from a read error, given a far larger clone one base away. The V and J genes are TRBV4-2 and TRBJ2-2, with D possibly TRBD1 on 5 matching bases. This CDR3 comprises 13 residues. Trimming took off 5 bases at V and 8 bases at J, with 12 bases between the two ends. Per germline, CDR1 LGHNA and CDR2 YNFKEQ. Here the CDR3 reads CASSFAGQGELFF. For the CDR3, the DNA is TGTGCCAGCAGCTTTGCAGGGCAAGGGGAGCTGTTTTTT.

The V and J genes are TRBV4-1 and TRBJ2-7; 7 bases align to TRBD1. This CDR3 is built from 15 residues. CDR1 is MGHRA and CDR2 is YSYEKL in the germline V gene. V shed 5 bases, J shed 7 bases, and the junction held 14 bases outside the gene matches. The CDR3 DNA reads as TGCGCCAGCAGCGTCCGAGACCGTGACAGGGTTGAGCAGTACTTC. Translating it yields CASSVRDRDRVEQYF.

The chain employs TRBV19 and TRBJ2-1; TRBD1 agrees at 7 bases. There are 16 residues in the CDR3. V lost 5 bases to trimming and J lost 0 bases; unmatched junction nucleotides: 7. The germline gives CDR1 LNHDA, CDR2 SQIVND (reference sequence). Here the CDR3 DNA reads TGTGCCAGTAGTGCCCTGACAGGGAGCTCCTACAATGAGCAGTTCTTC. Protein: CASSALTGSSYNEQFF.

V is TRBV21-1 and J is TRBJ1-5; TRBD1 is the table's D call and was not checked against the DNA. TRBV21-1 is described as a pseudogene. The CDR3 runs to 17 residues. For the CDR3, the DNA is TGTGCCAGCAGCAAAAGGGATAGATGCCAGGGGGATCAGCCCCAGCATTTT. Encoded protein: CASSKRDRCQGDQPQHF.

The CDR3 DNA reads TGTGCCAGTAGTGCCCAAAATGGGGCCCCGGGCACTGAAGCTTTCTTT. Amino acids: CASSAQNGAPGTEAFF. V gene TRBV19 combines with J gene TRBJ1-1, with a possible D match to TRBD1 (5 bases). The length of the CDR3 is 16 residues. V was cut by 5 bases and J by 4 bases, with 20 bases left in between. Germline V gene data show CDR1 as LNHDA and CDR2 as SQIVND (reference sequence).

V is TRBV6-5 and J is TRBJ2-7, with D tentatively TRBD1 (6 bases). From germline, CDR1 is MNHEY and CDR2 SVGAGI. Trimming took 4 bases from V and 3 from J, leaving 13 bases between them. The CDR3 extends over 14 amino acids. This CDR3 is CASSFAGADYEQYF. The CDR3 DNA reads TGTGCCAGCAGTTTTGCAGGGGCAGACTACGAGCAGTACTTC.

The genes are TRBV5-6 and TRBJ1-6, with D maybe TRBD1 (6 bases). The V end lost 1 base, the J end lost 6 bases, and 8 bases lay between the germline ends. CDR1 SGHDT and CDR2 YYEEEE come from the germline V gene. This CDR3 has 14 amino acids. The CDR3 sequence is CASSLNRVNSPLHF. CDR3 nucleotides: TGTGCCAGCAGCTTGAACAGGGTTAATTCACCCCTCCACTTT. The complete variable domain, with remaining parts taken from reference TRBV5-6 and TRBJ1-6, reads DAGVTQSPTHLIKTRGQQVTLRCSPKSGHDTVSWYQQALGQGPQFIFQYYEEEERQRGNFPDRFSGHQFPNYSSELNVNALLLGDSALYLCASSLNRVNSPLHFGNGTRLTVT.

This chain links TRBV7-2 with TRBJ2-1, with a tentative D call TRBD2 (6 bases). This CDR3 has 15 residues. The ends were cut back, 1 base at V and 4 bases at J, with 11 bases in the middle. CDR1 and CDR2 from the germline V gene are SGHTA and FQGNSA. CDR3 sequence: CASSLVRGAYNEQFF. The DNA for the CDR3 is TGTGCCAGCAGCTTAGTGCGGGGCGCTTACAATGAGCAGTTCTTC.

The chain uses TRBV5-6 and TRBJ2-1; 12 positions match TRBD2. From germline, CDR1 is SGHDT and CDR2 YYEEEE. The J segment lost 10 bases and the V segment lost 0 bases, leaving 8 bases of the junction unmatched. This CDR3 has 16 amino acids. The CDR3 loop reads CASSLELAGGVSEQFF. CDR3 sequence (DNA): TGTGCCAGCAGCTTGGAGCTAGCGGGGGGGGTTAGCGAGCAGTTCTTC.

The CDR3 loop is CASSLGGTDYEQYF. For the CDR3, the DNA is TGCGCCAGCAGCTTGGGGGGGACAGACTACGAGCAGTACTTC. The chain carries TRBV5-1 and TRBJ2-7, with 7 nucleotides matching TRBD1. In germline, CDR1 is SGHRS, CDR2 YFSETQ. J gave up 3 bases and V 0 bases, and 3 bases lay outside the gene matches. This CDR3 spans 14 amino acids.

This clone was observed a handful of times. The chain uses TRBV6-1 and TRBJ1-5, with no clear D. The CDR3 loop spans 16 amino acids. V lost 0 bases, J lost 5 bases, and 14 bases lay in between. Germline loops: CDR1 MNHNS, CDR2 SASEGT. The CDR3 is CASSEARAGYYQPQHF. The CDR3 DNA reads as TGTGCCAGCAGTGAAGCGCGAGCGGGCTACTATCAGCCCCAGCATTTT.

V and J are TRBV7-9 and TRBJ2-5; D is perhaps TRBD1 (5 bases). Germline assignment: CDR1 SEHNR and CDR2 FQNEAQ (reference sequence). The CDR3 has 14 amino acids. V shed 2 bases and J shed 1 base, with 8 bases lying between them. The CDR3 region is CASSLRQTQETQYF. In nucleotides, the CDR3 is TGTGCCAGCAGCTTACGACAGACCCAAGAGACCCAGTACTTC.

J is TRBJ2-1 and V is TRBV11-3; no clear D. The CDR3 is 13 amino acids. The V gene's germline CDR1 is SGHNT and CDR2 YENEEA. The germline V and J ends were trimmed by 3 bases and 3 bases, with 6 bases remaining between them. CDR3 amino acids: CASSFRLYNEQFF. The CDR3 DNA reads as TGTGCCAGCAGCTTTAGACTCTACAATGAGCAGTTCTTC.

The chain links TRBV19 to TRBJ1-1, with D hard to call. V lost 9 bases and J 0 bases, leaving 14 bases between the germline ends. This CDR3 has 14 residues. Germline V gene data show CDR1 as LNHDA and CDR2 as SQIVND (reference sequence). Here the CDR3 reads CASNYRSMNTEAFF. The CDR3 DNA reads as TGTGCCAGCAACTATAGATCGATGAACACTGAAGCTTTCTTT.

The V and J genes are TRBV2 and TRBJ1-4; 8 bases fit TRBD1. The CDR3 contains 16 residues. Looked up from germline, CDR1 is SNHLY and CDR2 is FYNNEI. V lost 5 bases to trimming and J lost 0 bases; unmatched junction nucleotides: 5. CDR3 bases: TGTGCCAGCAGTCTGACAGGGGAGTCAACTAATGAAAAACTGTTTTTT. Protein sequence: CASSLTGESTNEKLFF.

The chain employs TRBV7-2 and TRBJ2-1, with a tentative D call TRBD1 (7 bases). Germline assignment: CDR1 SGHTA and CDR2 FQGNSA. CDR3 length: 15 residues. Trimming took off 1 base at V and 8 bases at J, with 15 bases between the two ends. CDR3 loop: CASSLGWTGGDEQFF. The CDR3 nucleotides are TGTGCCAGCAGCTTAGGGTGGACAGGAGGGGATGAGCAGTTCTTC.

The CDR3: CASSLGWGRTDNEQFF. The CDR3 DNA reads TGTGCCAGCAGCCTGGGATGGGGGAGGACTGACAATGAGCAGTTCTTC. The V and J genes are TRBV7-6 and TRBJ2-1; tentatively, D is TRBD2 (6 bases). Germline V CDR1 and CDR2: SGHVS, FNYEAQ. The ends were cut back, 5 bases at V and 5 bases at J, with 19 bases in the middle. The CDR3 runs 16 residues. The full variable domain, rest sourced from reference TRBV7-6 and TRBJ2-1, is GAGVSQSPRYKVTKRGQDVALRCDPISGHVSLYWYRQALGQGPEFLTYFNYEAQQDKSGLPNDRFSAERPEGSISTLTIQRTEQRDSAMYRCASSLGWGRTDNEQFFGPGTRLTVL.

CDR3 nucleotides: TGCGCCCCCCAGGGCACAGGCTGCTACGAGCAGTACTTC. It specifies CAPQGTGCYEQYF. V is TRBV23-1 and J is TRBJ2-7, with D tentatively TRBD1 (5 bases). TRBV23-1 has ORF status, its function being uncertain. The CDR3 length is 13 residues. V lost 11 bases to trimming and J lost 3 bases, with 17 bases between them.

The V call is TRBV9, the J call TRBJ1-4, with a weak D call TRBD1 (6 bases). The CDR3 covers 14 residues. V was pared by 4 bases and J by 4 bases, with 11 bases between. The germline CDR1 and CDR2 sequences are SGDLS and YYNGEE. The CDR3 DNA reads as TGTGCCAGCAGCTCACGACAGGTTAATGAAAAACTGTTTTTT. Residues: CASSSRQVNEKLFF.

V usage is TRBV27 and J usage is TRBJ2-5; weak D call: TRBD2 (5 bases). CDR3 length: 13 amino acids. Germline CDR1 and CDR2: MNHEY and SMNVEV (reference sequence). Trimming left V 4 bases short and J 4 bases short, with 10 bases between. Here the CDR3 reads CASSSGVLETQYF. CDR3 nucleotide sequence: TGTGCCAGCAGTTCCGGGGTTCTAGAGACCCAGTACTTC.

This chain joins TRBV11-2 and TRBJ1-5; D not certain. The CDR3 totals 15 residues. CDR1 is SGHAT, CDR2 FQNNGV, per germline. V lost 2 bases and J lost 2, with 10 bases in between. The CDR3 reads CASSLLPGGNQPQHF. CDR3 nucleotide sequence: TGTGCCAGCAGCTTACTCCCCGGGGGCAATCAGCCCCAGCATTTT.

Only a few counts were recorded for this clone. The gene calls are TRBV6-1 and TRBJ2-1, with 7 positions matching TRBD2. CDR1 and CDR2 (germline): MNHNS, SASEGT. The V gene end was trimmed by 1 base and the J gene end by 0 bases; junction bases not matched to a gene: 9. There are 18 residues in the CDR3. The CDR3 sequence is CASSEVPTPGGSYNEQFF. The CDR3 coding sequence is TGTGCCAGCAGTGAAGTTCCAACCCCGGGGGGCTCCTACAATGAGCAGTTCTTC.

V usage is TRBV7-8 and J usage is TRBJ1-5; 8 nucleotides align to TRBD1. Germline V gene sequence: CDR1 SGHVS, CDR2 FQNEAQ. This CDR3 spans 15 amino acids. Unmatched junction bases numbered 7, after V lost 4 bases and J lost 5 bases. In DNA form, the CDR3 reads TGTGCCAGCAGCTCCGAGGACAGGGCATATCAGCCCCAGCATTTT. The encoded protein is CASSSEDRAYQPQHF.

The gene calls are TRBV11-2 and TRBJ1-1; a weak D match, TRBD1 (6 bases). V lost 4 bases and J lost 7, with 13 bases in between. The CDR3 is 13 amino acids. Looked up from germline, CDR1 is SGHAT and CDR2 is FQNNGV. CDR3 sequence reads: CASSSTGSGEAFF. DNA for the CDR3: TGTGCCAGCAGCTCTACAGGGTCCGGTGAAGCTTTCTTT.

V gene TRBV6-4 combines with J gene TRBJ2-6, with TRBD1 as a possible D gene (5 bases). Germline CDR1 and CDR2: MRHNA and SNTAGT. The length of the CDR3 is 16 residues. V shed 0 bases and J shed 0 bases, with 6 bases lying between them. The CDR3 spells CASSDSQASGANVLTF. The CDR3 coding sequence is TGTGCCAGCAGTGACTCACAGGCCTCTGGGGCCAACGTCCTGACTTTC.

The V call is TRBV27, the J call TRBJ1-1; tentative D call: TRBD1 (5 bases). The length of the CDR3 is 13 residues. Trimming removed 5 bases at V and 9 bases at J, with 16 bases between. Germline assignment: CDR1 MNHEY and CDR2 SMNVEV (reference sequence). The CDR3 DNA reads as TGTGCCAGCAGTCCCCGCGGGGGTTTGAAAGCTTTCTTT. Residues: CASSPRGGLKAFF.

This chain links TRBV7-6 with TRBJ2-3; no reliable D call. There are 13 residues in the CDR3. Trimming pared 4 bases from V and 6 bases from J, leaving 11 bases between. CDR1 is SGHVS, CDR2 FNYEAQ, per germline. The DNA for the CDR3 is TGTGCCAGCAGCTACCAGTCGGAGGATACGCAGTATTTT. Translating gives CASSYQSEDTQYF.